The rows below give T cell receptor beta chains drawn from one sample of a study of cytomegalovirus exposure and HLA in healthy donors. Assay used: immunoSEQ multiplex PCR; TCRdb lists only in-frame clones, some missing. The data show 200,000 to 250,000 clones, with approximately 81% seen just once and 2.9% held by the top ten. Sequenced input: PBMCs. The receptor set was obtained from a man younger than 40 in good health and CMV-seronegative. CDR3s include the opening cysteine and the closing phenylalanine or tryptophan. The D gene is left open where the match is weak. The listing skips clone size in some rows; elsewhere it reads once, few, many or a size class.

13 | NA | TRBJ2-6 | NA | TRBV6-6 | TGTGCCAGCAGTTGGTCTGGGGCCAGCGTCCTGACTTTC | CASSWSGASVLTF
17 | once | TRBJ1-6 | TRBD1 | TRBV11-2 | TGTGCCAGCAGGTCCGGGACAGGCTTTACCTATAATTCACCCCTCCACTTT | CASRSGTGFTYNSPLHF
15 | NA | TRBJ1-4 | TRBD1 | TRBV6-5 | TGTGCCAGCAGTTACTACAGGGGCGGGACTGAAAAACTGTTTTTT | CASSYYRGGTEKLFF
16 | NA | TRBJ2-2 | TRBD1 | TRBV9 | TGTGCCAGCAGCCCTCAGAGGACAGGGGACACCGGGGAGCTGTTTTTT | CASSPQRTGDTGELFF
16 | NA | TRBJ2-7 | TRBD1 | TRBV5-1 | TGCGCCAGCAGCTTGGAGGGGGGACAGGGAACCTACGAGCAGTACTTC | CASSLEGGQGTYEQYF
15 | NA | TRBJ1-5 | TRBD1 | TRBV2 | TGTGCCAGCAGTTACGGACAGGTTCTCAATCAGCCCCAGCATTTT | CASSYGQVLNQPQHF
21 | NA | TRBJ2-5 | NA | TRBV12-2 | TGTGCAAGTCGCTTAGCCCCCCGGACAGGGTACAGGGGACGCAACAAAGAGACCCAGTACTTC | CASRLAPRTGYRGRNKETQYF
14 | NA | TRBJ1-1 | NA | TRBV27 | TGTGCCAGCAGTTTATCGGCCATGAACACTGAAGCTTTCTTT | CASSLSAMNTEAFF
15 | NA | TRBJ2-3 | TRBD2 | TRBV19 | TGTGCCAGTAGTGTGCGGGCCGCGGGGGGAGATACGCAGTATTTT | CASSVRAAGGDTQYF
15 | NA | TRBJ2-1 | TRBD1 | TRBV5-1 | TGCGCCAGCAGCCTGGGACAGGGCCTGAACAATGAGCAGTTCTTC | CASSLGQGLNNEQFF
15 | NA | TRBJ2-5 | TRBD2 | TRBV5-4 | TGTGCCAGCAGTTTGACTAGCGGGAGCCAAGAGACCCAGTACTTC | CASSLTSGSQETQYF
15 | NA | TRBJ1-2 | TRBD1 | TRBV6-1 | TGTGCCAGCAGGGGGACAGGGCGACTTAACTATGGCTACACCTTC | CASRGTGRLNYGYTF
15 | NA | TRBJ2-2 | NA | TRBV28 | TGTGCCAGCAGGGGCGCCGGGGGGCCGCCCGGGGAGCTGTTTTTT | CASRGAGGPPGELFF
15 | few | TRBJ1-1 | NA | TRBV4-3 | TGCGCCAGCAGCCAAGATGAAGGGGAGAACACTGAAGCTTTCTTT | CASSQDEGENTEAFF